The 26 T cell receptor beta chains below all came from one sample that was sequenced in a study of cytomegalovirus exposure and HLA in healthy donors. Primers for the PCR totalled 60 Vbeta and 13 Jbeta. Using immunoSEQ multiplex PCR, the repertoire was profiled, and TCRdb retains in-frame clones only, with some absent. This repertoire shows tens of thousands of clones, around 69% found once; its top ten account for less than 10%. Sequenced sample: PBMCs. These receptor sequences come from a woman in her twenties or thirties in good health and CMV-seropositive.

The rearrangement links TRBV7-9 to TRBJ1-2, with a possible D match to TRBD1 (6 bases). The V gene's germline CDR1 is SEHNR and CDR2 FQNEAQ (reference sequence). V lost 5 bases and J 6 bases, leaving 19 bases between the germline ends. This CDR3 contains 15 residues. CDR3 in amino acids: CASSVGAPRGNGYTF. The CDR3 nucleotides read TGTGCCAGCAGCGTGGGGGCCCCCCGAGGAAATGGCTACACCTTC.

The rearrangement links TRBV5-5 to TRBJ1-2; D might be TRBD1 (6 bases). The CDR3 sequence is 13 residues long. Germline V gene lookup returns CDR1 SGHKS and CDR2 YYEKEE (reference sequence). The V end lost 4 bases, the J end lost 4 bases, and 11 bases lay between the germline ends. The CDR3 DNA reads as TGTGCCAGCAGCAAAGGGGGGGGCTATGGCTACACCTTC. Its protein product is CASSKGGGYGYTF.

This clone has just a few counts. The DNA of the CDR3 is TGTGCCAGCAGCTTAAGGGGCGGGGGGGCCCCAGATACGCAGTATTTT. It specifies CASSLRGGGAPDTQYF. The chain employs TRBV7-3 and TRBJ2-3; 9 bases agree with TRBD2. The CDR3 length is 16 residues. Trimming took 1 base from V and 4 from J; bases not matched to a gene: 6. CDR1 is SGHTA and CDR2 is FQGTGA in the germline V gene.

The chain recombines TRBV6-1 with TRBJ1-2; no clear D. Germline V gene sequence: CDR1 MNHNS, CDR2 SASEGT. The CDR3 runs to 15 residues. Deletions cut 6 bases from V and 4 bases from J, with 18 bases between. In DNA, the CDR3 is TGTGCCAGCAGCGCTAACGAGGGTTATGGCTATGGCTACACCTTC. Its translation is CASSANEGYGYGYTF.

This clone was observed once. The chain recombines TRBV9 with TRBJ1-3, with 7 positions matching TRBD1. The CDR3 has 17 amino acids. V shed 3 bases and J 4 bases; nucleotides not matched to a gene: 13. CDR1 is SGDLS and CDR2 is YYNGEE in the germline V gene. The CDR3 protein is CASSANPQGSGGNTIYF. CDR3 DNA sequence: TGTGCCAGCAGCGCGAACCCACAGGGGTCGGGGGGAAACACCATATATTTT. The whole variable domain, filled in from reference TRBV9 and TRBJ1-3, reads DSGVTQTPKHLITATGQRVTLRCSPRSGDLSVYWYQQSLDQGLQFLIQYYNGEERAKGNILERFSAQQFPDLHSELNLSSLELGDSALYFCASSANPQGSGGNTIYFGEGSWLTVV.

The rearrangement joins TRBV28 to TRBJ2-3; the match to TRBD2 covers 8 bases. In germline, CDR1 is MDHEN, CDR2 SYDVKM. This CDR3 region has 14 residues. V shed 2 bases, J shed 4 bases, and the junction held 2 bases outside the gene matches. The CDR3 region has the DNA TGTGCCAGCAGTTTAGCGGGAGGCCCAGATACGCAGTATTTT. Its translation: CASSLAGGPDTQYF.

This clone was recorded only once. The chain links TRBV9 to TRBJ2-4; D is possibly TRBD1 (5 bases). Trimming left V 0 bases short and J 6 bases short, with 13 bases between. The CDR3 is 15 amino acids. Germline V gives CDR1 SGDLS, CDR2 YYNGEE. The CDR3 coding sequence is TGTGCCAGCAGCGTAGCCCCACAGGTACCAAACATTCAGTACTTC. This translates into CASSVAPQVPNIQYF.

The chain employs TRBV19 and TRBJ1-1, with D perhaps matching TRBD1 (6 bases). Germline lookup yields CDR1 LNHDA and CDR2 SQIVND (reference sequence). CDR3 length equals 16 residues. V was cut by 5 bases and J by 1 base, with 17 bases left in between. CDR3 residues: CASSAHHRAPNTEAFF. The CDR3 DNA reads TGTGCCAGTAGTGCGCACCACAGGGCCCCGAACACTGAAGCTTTCTTT.

This CDR3 is CASSPWTSGRASTDTQYF. For the CDR3, the DNA is TGCGCCAGCAGCCCCTGGACTAGCGGGAGGGCCTCCACAGATACGCAGTATTTT. The rearrangement joins TRBV4-1 to TRBJ2-3; 15 bases align to TRBD2. CDR1 is MGHRA, CDR2 YSYEKL, per germline. The CDR3 is 18 residues long. The junction had 7 bases not matched to a gene; V was cut back by 4 bases and J by 2 bases.

The rearrangement joins TRBV7-2 to TRBJ2-3; 7 bases align to TRBD2. The V gene end was trimmed by 10 bases and the J gene end by 1 base; junction bases not matched to a gene: 11. The V gene's germline CDR1 is SGHTA and CDR2 FQGNSA. The CDR3 extends over 15 amino acids. The CDR3 DNA follows: TGTGCCACCCGCGGGGGTGGGCTCCGCACAGATACGCAGTATTTT. It codes for CATRGGGLRTDTQYF. The variable domain in full, completed from reference TRBV7-2 and TRBJ2-3, reads GAGVSQSPSNKVTEKGKDVELRCDPISGHTALYWYRQSLGQGLEFLIYFQGNSAPDKSGLPSDRFSAERTGGSVSTLTIQRTQQEDSAVYLCATRGGGLRTDTQYFGPGTRLTVL.

The chain employs TRBV28 and TRBJ1-5; D is unresolved. Germline CDR1 reads MDHEN; CDR2 reads SYDVKM. The CDR3 extends over 14 amino acids. The V gene lost 6 bases and the J gene lost 5 bases, with 14 bases spanning the gap. For the CDR3, the DNA is TGTGCCAGCAGGAACCGTCCGGGATATCAGCCCCAGCATTTT. Translation: CASRNRPGYQPQHF.

The chain uses TRBV28 and TRBJ2-1; the match to TRBD2 covers 8 bases. Trimming cost V 4 bases and J 4 bases; bases outside gene matches: 3. Germline-derived CDR1 and CDR2 are MDHEN and SYDVKM. The CDR3 extends over 14 amino acids. This CDR3 is CASSSAGGYNEQFF. DNA for the CDR3: TGTGCCAGCAGTTCGGCGGGGGGATACAATGAGCAGTTCTTC.

The chain recombines TRBV6-5 with TRBJ2-1, with TRBD2 identical over 11 bases. V lost 2 bases and J lost 3; bases outside the gene matches: 0. This CDR3 region has 15 residues. CDR1 and CDR2 from the germline V gene are MNHEY and SVGAGI. The CDR3 DNA follows: TGTGCCAGCAGTTACGGACTAGCGGGCTACAATGAGCAGTTCTTC. Amino acids: CASSYGLAGYNEQFF.

The J gene is TRBJ1-1, the V gene TRBV18; D is undetermined. The V end was cut by 6 bases, the J end by 0 bases, with 11 bases between. Germline CDR1 reads KGHSH; CDR2 reads LQKENI. CDR3 length equals 14 residues. Here the CDR3 reads CASSPGEMNTEAFF. Here the CDR3 DNA reads TGTGCCAGCTCCCCCGGGGAAATGAACACTGAAGCTTTCTTT.

The chain has TRBV5-4 and TRBJ1-1; maybe TRBD1 (5 bases). The germline V gene encodes CDR1 SGHNT and CDR2 YYREEE (reference sequence). CDR3 length equals 15 residues. V was clipped by 3 bases and J by 0 bases, with 12 bases between them. Written as DNA, the CDR3 is TGTGCCAGCAGCTCTGACAGCCTACTGAACACTGAAGCTTTCTTT. Translation gives CASSSDSLLNTEAFF. The full variable domain, rest sourced from reference TRBV5-4 and TRBJ1-1, is ETGVTQSPTHLIKTRGQQVTLRCSSQSGHNTVSWYQQALGQGPQFIFQYYREEENGRGNFPPRFSGLQFPNYSSELNVNALELDDSALYLCASSSDSLLNTEAFFGQGTRLTVV.

The chain joins TRBV18 to TRBJ2-1, with D maybe TRBD2 (5 bases). The V and J ends lost 2 bases and 4 bases respectively, with 12 bases between them. The length of the CDR3 is 15 residues. Germline V gene lookup returns CDR1 KGHSH and CDR2 LQKENI. CDR3 region: CASSPAGTGYNEQFF. The DNA for the CDR3 is TGTGCCAGCTCACCAGCGGGTACGGGGTACAATGAGCAGTTCTTC.

This CDR3 reads CASRYRGEQFF. The CDR3 DNA is TGTGCCAGCAGGTATCGGGGTGAGCAGTTCTTC. The chain is built from TRBV6-6 and TRBJ2-1; tentative D call: TRBD2 (5 bases). Looked up from germline, CDR1 is MNHNY and CDR2 is SVGAGI (reference sequence). Trimming removed 6 bases from V and 9 bases from J, with 9 bases in between. This CDR3 has 11 residues.

J is TRBJ1-2 and V is TRBV28; perhaps TRBD1 as D (5 bases). Looked up from germline, CDR1 is MDHEN and CDR2 is SYDVKM. The length of the CDR3 is 14 residues. V was trimmed by 4 bases and J by 2 bases, leaving 11 bases between them. The CDR3 DNA is TGTGCCAGCAGTTCCCAGGGCGCCAACTATGGCTACACCTTC. This sequence encodes CASSSQGANYGYTF.

The gene calls are TRBV18 and TRBJ1-6; D unresolved. This CDR3 is built from 14 residues. The V end lost 2 bases, the J end lost 7 bases, and 9 bases lay between the germline ends. Germline lookup yields CDR1 KGHSH and CDR2 LQKENI. CDR3 in amino acids: CASSPVGENSPLHF. The CDR3 DNA reads TGTGCCAGCTCACCAGTCGGGGAGAATTCACCCCTCCACTTT.

Worth noting for this clone: The same CDR3 also results from other DNA sequences found in this sample. The V and J genes are TRBV27 and TRBJ1-3; TRBD1 aligns across 8 bases. Germline CDR1 reads MNHEY; CDR2 reads SMNVEV (reference sequence). V dropped 6 bases and J dropped 4; count of bases not matched to a gene: 5. This CDR3 spans 14 amino acids. The CDR3 DNA reads as TGTGCCAGCAGGACGACAGGGGCCGGAAACACCATATATTTT. Amino acid sequence: CASRTTGAGNTIYF.

The chain couples TRBV28 to TRBJ1-2; 7 nucleotides align to TRBD1. Germline V gene sequence: CDR1 MDHEN, CDR2 SYDVKM. V dropped 6 bases and J dropped 8; count of bases not matched to a gene: 6. The CDR3 is 12 residues long. The CDR3 DNA is TGTGCCAGCAGCCCGAACAGGGGCGGCTACACCTTC. Protein: CASSPNRGGYTF.

This clone occurred a few times. The genes are TRBV2 and TRBJ2-7; 11 nucleotides match TRBD2. With 6 bases clipped from V and 3 bases from J, the junction kept 7 bases outside the gene matches. The CDR3 runs to 15 residues. Germline CDR1 SNHLY, CDR2 FYNNEI. The CDR3 bases are TGTGCCAGCAGAGCGACGACTAGCGGGGTCTACGAGCAGTACTTC. Translated: CASRATTSGVYEQYF.

This sequence joins TRBV7-2 and TRBJ2-5, with a tentative D call TRBD1 (6 bases). Trimming took off 4 bases at V and 5 bases at J, with 14 bases between the two ends. The CDR3 has 14 amino acids. CDR1 and CDR2 from the germline V gene are SGHTA and FQGNSA. The chain's CDR3 is CASSSSGTFETQYF. The CDR3 DNA follows: TGTGCCAGCAGCTCCTCCGGGACATTTGAGACCCAGTACTTC.

This chain joins TRBV7-9 and TRBJ1-4; no firm D call. Germline values: CDR1 SEHNR, CDR2 FQNEAQ (reference sequence). The length of the CDR3 is 15 residues. V lost 1 base and J 4 bases, leaving 10 bases between the germline ends. CDR3 nucleotides: TGTGCCAGCAGCTTAGGGGCCGTGAATAATGAAAAACTGTTTTTT. It is translated as CASSLGAVNNEKLFF.

This clone showed up just a few times. The V call is TRBV5-1, the J call TRBJ1-2, with 9 nucleotides matching TRBD1. The CDR3 covers 16 residues. Germline values: CDR1 SGHRS, CDR2 YFSETQ. With 3 bases clipped from V and 2 bases from J, the junction kept 8 bases outside the gene matches. Here the CDR3 reads CASSSGTGLDNYGYTF. The CDR3 DNA sequence: TGCGCCAGCAGCTCCGGGACAGGGCTTGACAACTATGGCTACACCTTC.

The V call is TRBV14, the J call TRBJ1-2; D gene ambiguous. Germline values: CDR1 SGHDN, CDR2 FVKESK. The CDR3 totals 17 residues. Trimming left V 0 bases short and J 8 bases short, with 22 bases between. This CDR3 is CASSQDPNGRPTGGYTF. CDR3 nucleotides: TGTGCCAGCAGCCAAGATCCTAACGGCCGCCCGACGGGGGGCTACACCTTC.